This TCR beta chain was observed in a study of radiation and T cells in renal cell carcinoma. Study outcomes and limitations: In blood, top tumor clones expanded by 2 weeks, shrinking by 4.

Using immunoSEQ multiplex PCR, the repertoire was profiled, and TCRdb retains in-frame clones only, with some absent. The sample has about 140,000 clones, approximately 87% seen once; the top ten hold around a quarter. The CDR3 loop spans 11 amino acids. Trimming took 5 bases from V and 4 from J, leaving 3 bases between them. Germline V gives CDR1 MNHEY, CDR2 SVGAGI. Time point noted: baseline pretreatment blood. As for treatment: 15 Gy SBRT to primary tumor, nephrectomy 4 weeks later. Radiation-treated patients gave blood at baseline, week 2 and week 4. This renal cell carcinoma was of the clear cell type. About this clone: The antigen is undetermined.

Sequences were derived from blood, sampled from a patient whose treatment included radiotherapy and nephrectomy. The sequence derives from a woman between 45 and 65 years old with renal cell carcinoma. J is TRBJ2-1 and V is TRBV6-5; D gene ambiguous. CDR3 amino acids: CASSRYNEQFF. CDR3 nucleotide sequence: TGTGCCAGCAGTCGGTACAATGAGCAGTTCTTC.